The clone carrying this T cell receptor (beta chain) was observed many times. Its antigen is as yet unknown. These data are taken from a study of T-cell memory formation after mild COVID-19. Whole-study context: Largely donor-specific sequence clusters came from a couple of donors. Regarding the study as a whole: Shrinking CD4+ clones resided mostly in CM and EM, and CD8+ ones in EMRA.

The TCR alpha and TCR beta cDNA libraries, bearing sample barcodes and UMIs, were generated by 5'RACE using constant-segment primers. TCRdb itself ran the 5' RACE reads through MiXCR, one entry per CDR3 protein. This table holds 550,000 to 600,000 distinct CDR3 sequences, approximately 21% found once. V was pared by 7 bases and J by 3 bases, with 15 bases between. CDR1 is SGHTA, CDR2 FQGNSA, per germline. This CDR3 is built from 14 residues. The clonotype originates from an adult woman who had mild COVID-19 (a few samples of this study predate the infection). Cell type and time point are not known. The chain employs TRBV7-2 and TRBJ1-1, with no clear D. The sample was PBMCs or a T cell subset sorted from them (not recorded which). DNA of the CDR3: TGTGCCAGCATCCCGACGGCTGGGTACACTGAAGCTTTCTTT. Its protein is CASIPTAGYTEAFF.